The rows below give T cell receptor beta chains drawn from one sample of a study of cytomegalovirus exposure and HLA in healthy donors. Profiling relied on immunoSEQ multiplex PCR, and the TCRdb table lists in-frame clones only, not all of them. The sample lists more than 85,000 clones; about 76% were seen once. The sequencing sample was made of PBMCs. These receptors were obtained from a man aged 25 to 40 in good health and CMV-seropositive. Each CDR3 is given with its conserved first and last residue. Each record gives: clone size, J gene, V gene, CDR3 protein. Clone size appears in some rows only: once, few, many, or a class for an expanded clone.

>NA|TRBJ2-7|TRBV30
CAWSVPGIGLSEQYF
>NA|TRBJ2-2|TRBV28
CAGTSGNTGELFF
>NA|TRBJ2-1|TRBV29-1
CSVKRQGIYNEQFF
>NA|TRBJ2-2|TRBV6-5
CASSSPRGATGELFF
>once|TRBJ2-7|TRBV9
CASSVGPRGKTYEQYF
>few|TRBJ1-2|TRBV4-2
CASSQDNSGTNYGYTF
>NA|TRBJ1-1|TRBV2
CASRDRGRDTEAFF
>NA|TRBJ1-1|TRBV2
CASSEAWPDMNTEAFF
>NA|TRBJ2-3|TRBV5-1
CASSSERGGVSDTQYF
>NA|TRBJ2-1|TRBV7-9
CASSLGTSLTYNEQFF
>NA|TRBJ2-1|TRBV9
CASSVATGGRVYNEQFF
>NA|TRBJ2-5|TRBV5-1
CASTAGQGMGETQYF
>NA|TRBJ1-4|TRBV7-8
CASSLVRTGAEKLFF
>NA|TRBJ1-1|TRBV18
CASSPGQGVTEAFF
>NA|TRBJ2-2|TRBV29-1
CSVGETGELFF
>NA|TRBJ1-1|TRBV18
CASSPRLSGTGGMNTEAFF
>NA|TRBJ2-1|TRBV14
CASSPTTGGRYNEQFF
>NA|TRBJ1-4|TRBV4-3
CASSLRTGVNEKLFF
>NA|TRBJ2-3|TRBV7-3
CASSLIGGSSGGADTQYF
>NA|TRBJ1-1|TRBV6-4
CASSATVNTEAFF
>NA|NA|TRBV14
CASSPGGEQYF
>NA|TRBJ2-7|TRBV4-2
CASSQVADRGNEQYF
>NA|TRBJ1-6|TRBV6-4
CASSDSMAAGSPLHF
>NA|TRBJ2-4|TRBV5-6
CASSLGAQGLWYF
>NA|TRBJ1-2|TRBV4-3
CASSLTAAGAFGYTF
>NA|TRBJ2-7|TRBV30
CAWSVAGSSYEQYF
>NA|TRBJ1-1|TRBV5-4
CASSLRQWNTEAFF
>NA|TRBJ2-7|TRBV29-1
CSVESATGTYEQYF
>once|TRBJ1-6|TRBV7-8
CASSGGSSSYNSPLHF
>once|TRBJ2-4|TRBV10-1
CASSESHSENIQYF
>NA|TRBJ2-2|TRBV2
CASRAGANTGELFF
>NA|TRBJ2-3|TRBV6-6
CASSYSQASDTQYF
>NA|TRBJ1-1|TRBV6-5
CASAYRGDTEAFF
>few|TRBJ1-1|TRBV6-4
CASSPQGGNTEAFF
>NA|TRBJ2-7|TRBV2
CASRADLYEQYF
>once|TRBJ2-1|TRBV29-1
CSAEGRYNEQFF
>NA|TRBJ1-5|TRBV7-9
CSSSRTGGSGNQPQHF